This record covers a single T cell receptor (beta chain). CDR3 length equals 13 residues. Per germline, CDR1 SEHNR and CDR2 FQNEAQ (reference sequence). This entry belongs to a study of tumor-infiltrating lymphocytes in oesophageal squamous cell carcinoma. TCRdb analysed the PCR reads with MiXCR anew, one entry per CDR3 protein. Of approximately 12,000 distinct CDR3 sequences listed, roughly three fifths are singletons. The specimen sequenced was esophageal tumor tissue. The rearrangement uses TRBV7-9 and TRBJ2-7; weak D call: TRBD2 (6 bases). The J call may not be correct, given that the DNA end is closer to TRBJ2-1. This receptor was identified in a male donor with esophageal squamous cell carcinoma. The CDR3 sequence is CASTLDGEDEQFF. Here the CDR3 DNA reads TGTGCCAGCACCTTGGACGGGGAGGACGAGCAGTTCTTC.